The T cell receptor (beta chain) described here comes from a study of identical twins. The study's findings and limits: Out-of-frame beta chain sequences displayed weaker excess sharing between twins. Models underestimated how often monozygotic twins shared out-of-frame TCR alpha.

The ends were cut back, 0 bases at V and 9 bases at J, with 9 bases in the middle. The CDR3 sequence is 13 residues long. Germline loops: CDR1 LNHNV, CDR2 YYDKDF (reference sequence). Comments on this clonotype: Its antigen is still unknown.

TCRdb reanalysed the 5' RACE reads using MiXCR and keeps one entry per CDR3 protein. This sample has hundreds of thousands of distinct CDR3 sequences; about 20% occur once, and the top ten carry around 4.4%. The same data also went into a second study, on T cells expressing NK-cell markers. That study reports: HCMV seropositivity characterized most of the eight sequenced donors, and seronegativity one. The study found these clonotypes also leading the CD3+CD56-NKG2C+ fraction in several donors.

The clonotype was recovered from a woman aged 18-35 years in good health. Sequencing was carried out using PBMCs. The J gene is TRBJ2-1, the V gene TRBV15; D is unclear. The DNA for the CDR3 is TGTGCCACCAGCAGAGATAATAGTGCTGAGCAGTTCTTC. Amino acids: CATSRDNSAEQFF.